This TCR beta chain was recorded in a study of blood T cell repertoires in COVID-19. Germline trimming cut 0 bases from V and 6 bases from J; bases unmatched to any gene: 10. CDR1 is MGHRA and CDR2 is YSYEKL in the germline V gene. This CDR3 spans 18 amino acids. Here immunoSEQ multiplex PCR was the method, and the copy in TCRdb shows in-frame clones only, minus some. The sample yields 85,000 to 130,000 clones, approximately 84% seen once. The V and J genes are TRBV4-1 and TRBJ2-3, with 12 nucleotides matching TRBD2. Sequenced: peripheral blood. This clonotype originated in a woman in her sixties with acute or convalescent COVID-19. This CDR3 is CASSQEGGLAGSADTQYF. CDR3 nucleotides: TGCGCCAGCAGCCAAGAGGGAGGACTAGCGGGGAGCGCCGATACGCAGTATTTT.